This record concerns one T cell receptor (beta chain) sequence. The antigen is unknown. These data are taken from a study of cytomegalovirus exposure and HLA in healthy donors. 13 Jbeta primers and 60 Vbeta primers were used for the PCR. The data were produced by immunoSEQ multiplex PCR, yet TCRdb's version contains in-frame clones alone and is incomplete. The data show around 190,000 clones, 81% seen once. Study-wide findings and caveats: When the data were analyzed later, several of the most significant clusters appeared to be linked to common viral pathogens.

Looked up from germline, CDR1 is MDHEN and CDR2 is SYDVKM. V lost 6 bases, J lost 1 base, and 8 bases stayed unmatched. The CDR3 sequence is 15 residues long. This receptor was taken from a man aged 35 to 55 in good health and CMV-seropositive. The specimen sequenced was PBMCs. This chain uses TRBV28 with TRBJ1-1, with TRBD1 identical over 7 bases. Here the CDR3 DNA reads TGTGCCAGCAGGGATGCCGGGACAGCGAACACTGAAGCTTTCTTT. Translating it yields CASRDAGTANTEAFF. Full variable domain (missing parts from reference TRBV28 and TRBJ1-1): DVKVTQSSRYLVKRTGEKVFLECVQDMDHENMFWYRQDPGLGLRLIYFSYDVKMKEKGDIPEGYSVSREKKERFSLILESASTNQTSMYLCASRDAGTANTEAFFGQGTRLTVV.